This paragraph covers one T cell receptor beta chain sequence. Its cognate antigen is unknown. Synthesis of TCR cDNA relied on 5'RACE template switching, which attached a universal primer site and UMIs. TCRdb analysed the 5' RACE reads with MiXCR anew, one entry per CDR3 protein. The sample shows a few hundred thousand distinct CDR3 sequences, less than 20% of them seen only once. The record originates from a study of T cells after yellow fever vaccination. Study-wide findings and caveats: There was a possibility that FACS-sorted repertoires contained abundant clonotypes contaminating from the bulk population. The CD4 and CD8 compartments had a small share of their clonotypes in common. A faster peak, day 5 versus 15, was reached by the weaker secondary response.

Between the trimmed V and J ends, which lost 6 bases and 1 base, there was a span of 9 bases. The germline V gene has CDR1 SEHNR and CDR2 FQNEAQ (reference sequence). This CDR3 region has 14 residues. The rearrangement uses TRBV7-9 and TRBJ2-2; the D is unclear. This material consisted of PBMCs, taken about 5 days after the first yellow fever vaccination. This TCR was sampled from a man aged 18 to 30 who received the YFV17D yellow fever vaccine. The CDR3 sequence is CASREWKNTGELFF. The CDR3 DNA reads TGTGCCAGCAGGGAATGGAAGAACACCGGGGAGCTGTTTTTT. The whole variable domain, remainder taken from reference TRBV7-9 and TRBJ2-2, is DTGVSQNPRHKITKRGQNVTFRCDPISEHNRLYWYRQTLGQGPEFLTYFQNEAQLEKSRLLSDRFSAERPKGSFSTLEIQRTEQGDSAMYLCASREWKNTGELFFGEGSRLTVL.